One and the same sample provided the 16 T cell receptor beta chains below, sequenced in a study of blood T cell repertoires in COVID-19. This table comes from immunoSEQ multiplex PCR, and its TCRdb copy is limited to in-frame clones, with some not included. The sample yields roughly 190,000 clones, approximately 89% seen once. The specimen sequenced was peripheral blood. Source of these receptors: a man between 65 and 85 years old with acute or convalescent COVID-19.

CDR3 DNA: TGCAGTGCTAAGGACAGGGGTGGGGCTTTCTTT. Its protein is CSAKDRGGAFF. J is TRBJ1-1 and V is TRBV20-1, with 9 bases aligning to TRBD1. The CDR3 length is 11 residues. Losses at the gene ends were 4 bases for V and 11 bases for J; bases not matched to a gene: 5. Germline assignment: CDR1 DFQATT and CDR2 SNEGSKA (reference sequence).

J is TRBJ2-5 and V is TRBV3-1 (or the pseudogene TRBV3-2); tentatively, D is TRBD1 (6 bases). Trimming stripped 7 bases from V and 3 bases from J, with 15 bases between. Germline V CDR1 and CDR2: LGHDT, YNNKEL (reference sequence). CDR3 size: 14 residues. For the CDR3, the DNA is TGTGCCAGCACAGCCGGACAGAAGAAAGAGACCCAGTACTTC. Its translation is CASTAGQKKETQYF.

A few counts support this clone. The chain uses TRBV7-9 and TRBJ1-2; 7 bases match TRBD1. This CDR3 contains 15 residues. After removal of 2 bases from V and 4 bases from J, the junction contained 7 bases not matched to a gene. Germline assignment: CDR1 SEHNR and CDR2 FQNEAQ (reference sequence). The CDR3 region has the DNA TGTGCCAGCAGCTTAACAGGGACAGAAGTCTATGGCTACACCTTC. Its protein is CASSLTGTEVYGYTF.

The chain uses TRBV30 and TRBJ1-6; weak D call: TRBD1 (6 bases). The germline V gene has CDR1 GTSNPN and CDR2 SVGIG (reference sequence). Trimming cost V 1 base and J 5 bases, with 9 bases left between them. The CDR3 runs to 14 residues. The CDR3 sequence: CAWSAGQNNSPLHF. DNA for the CDR3: TGTGCCTGGAGTGCCGGACAGAATAATTCACCCCTCCACTTT.

This chain uses TRBV6-5 with TRBJ1-4; 8 bases line up with TRBD1. V was clipped by 8 bases and J by 7 bases; unmatched bases: 6. CDR3 size: 13 residues. Per the germline V gene, CDR1 is MNHEY and CDR2 is SVGAGI. This CDR3 reads CASGRGRGEKLFF. In DNA, the CDR3 is TGTGCCAGCGGCAGGGGGCGCGGTGAAAAACTGTTTTTT.

The rearrangement joins TRBV4-1 to TRBJ2-2; 10 bases fit TRBD2. Germline CDR1 MGHRA, CDR2 YSYEKL. CDR3 length: 16 amino acids. The V gene end was trimmed by 4 bases and the J gene end by 2 bases; junction bases not matched to a gene: 4. The DNA for the CDR3 is TGCGCCAGCAGCCCTGGACTAGCGGAAAACACCGGGGAGCTGTTTTTT. Protein: CASSPGLAENTGELFF.

V and J are TRBV28 and TRBJ1-1; D may be TRBD1 (6 bases). Trimming cost V 10 bases and J 4 bases, with 19 bases left between them. CDR3 size: 14 residues. Germline assignment: CDR1 MDHEN and CDR2 SYDVKM. The CDR3 nucleotides read TGTGCCACAAATTTCAGAAGGGGGAGCACTGAAGCTTTCTTT. Amino acid sequence: CATNFRRGSTEAFF.

The chain combines TRBV7-2 with TRBJ1-2; 7 bases align to TRBD1. CDR3 length: 15 residues. The junction had 13 bases not matched to a gene; V was cut back by 5 bases and J by 7 bases. Germline V gene sequence: CDR1 SGHTA, CDR2 FQGNSA. CDR3 region: CASSAPGQSAGGYTF. The CDR3 nucleotides are TGTGCCAGCAGCGCTCCGGGACAGTCAGCCGGTGGCTACACCTTC.

The chain combines TRBV4-3 with TRBJ2-1; D might be TRBD2 (6 bases). This CDR3 spans 14 amino acids. Germline CDR1 reads LGHNA; CDR2 reads YSLEER. V gave up 1 base and J gave up 7 bases, with 11 bases separating them. As DNA, the CDR3 is TGCGCCAGCAGCCAAGGCGGGGAAGGGAATGAGCAGTTCTTC. It codes for CASSQGGEGNEQFF.

This clone was picked up a small number of times. The V gene is TRBV5-1, the J gene TRBJ2-1; D is possibly TRBD2 (6 bases). V was trimmed by 1 base and J by 8 bases, leaving 28 bases between them. Germline values: CDR1 SGHRS, CDR2 YFSETQ. CDR3 length: 19 amino acids. CDR3 amino acids: CASSLRAFGRQGQQDEQFF. The CDR3 bases are TGCGCCAGCAGCTTGAGAGCTTTCGGGAGACAAGGTCAACAGGATGAGCAGTTCTTC. The full variable domain, rest sourced from reference TRBV5-1 and TRBJ2-1, is KAGVTQTPRYLIKTRGQQVTLSCSPISGHRSVSWYQQTPGQGLQFLFEYFSETQRNKGNFPGRFSGRQFSNSRSEMNVSTLELGDSALYLCASSLRAFGRQGQQDEQFFGPGTRLTVL.

The rearrangement uses TRBV12-3 or TRBV12-4 and TRBJ1-1; D not resolved. V gave up 7 bases and J gave up 6 bases, with 12 bases separating them. The CDR3 runs to 12 residues. This CDR3 is CASNVHMAEAFF. The CDR3 DNA sequence: TGTGCCAGCAATGTACACATGGCTGAAGCTTTCTTT.

The CDR3 nucleotides are TGTGCCAGTAGGGAGGATAGGGGACACGAGCAGTACTTC. It codes for CASREDRGHEQYF. V usage is TRBV2 and J usage is TRBJ2-7; TRBD2 might be the D (6 bases). V was cut by 9 bases and J by 5 bases, with 17 bases left in between. Germline V gene data show CDR1 as SNHLY and CDR2 as FYNNEI. The CDR3 is 13 amino acids. The full variable domain, with the rest looked up from reference TRBV2 and TRBJ2-7, is EPEVTQTPSHQVTQMGQEVILRCVPISNHLYFYWYRQILGQKVEFLVSFYNNEISEKSEIFDDQFSVERPDGSNFTLKIRSTKLEDSAMYFCASREDRGHEQYFGPGTRLTVT.

This sequence joins TRBV5-5 and TRBJ1-2, with D uncertain. V was pared by 4 bases and J by 8 bases, with 15 bases between. CDR1 is SGHKS and CDR2 is YYEKEE in the germline V gene (reference sequence). This CDR3 comprises 13 residues. For the CDR3, the DNA is TGTGCCAGCAGCACCGATCCGGTCGGGGGCTACACCTTC. Protein product: CASSTDPVGGYTF.

The chain carries TRBV5-1 and TRBJ1-6; 7 positions agree with TRBD1. Germline-derived CDR1 and CDR2 are SGHRS and YFSETQ. The CDR3 has 16 amino acids. V was pared by 0 bases and J by 8 bases, with 8 bases of the junction left unmatched. CDR3 bases: TGCGCCAGCAGCTTGGTGGGACAGCACGAGGATTCACCCCTCCACTTT. This translates into CASSLVGQHEDSPLHF.

The rearrangement uses TRBV7-3 and TRBJ2-2; 10 bases are a match to TRBD1. The CDR3 length is 15 residues. The V segment lost 5 bases and the J segment 7 bases; nucleotides outside the gene matches: 7. Germline V gene lookup returns CDR1 SGHTA and CDR2 FQGTGA. The DNA of the CDR3 is TGTGCCAGCAGCGCCCGACAGGGGGCGGTCGGGGAGCTGTTTTTT. Its translation is CASSARQGAVGELFF.

The sample holds one count of this clone. The rearrangement joins TRBV5-1 to TRBJ2-2; D might be TRBD2 (6 bases). CDR3 length equals 13 residues. The V and J ends lost 0 bases and 6 bases respectively, with 6 bases between them. CDR1 is SGHRS and CDR2 is YFSETQ in the germline V gene. In nucleotides, the CDR3 is TGCGCCAGCAGCTTGGGGGAGGCCGGGGAGCTGTTTTTT. Amino acids: CASSLGEAGELFF.